Listed below are T cell receptor beta chains from one sample, sequenced in a study of cytomegalovirus exposure and HLA in healthy donors. This table comes from immunoSEQ multiplex PCR, and its TCRdb copy is limited to in-frame clones, with some not included. The sample gives about 130,000 clones, 75% to 85% of which show up once; around 3.6% is in the top ten. Sequencing input: PBMCs. These receptors were obtained from a woman between 40 and 50 years old in good health and CMV-seronegative. Each CDR3 is given with its conserved first and last residue. D genes are given only for firm matches. Not every row has a clone size; where given, it reads once, few, many or a size class.

V gene: TRBV14
D gene: TRBD2
clone size: NA
J gene: TRBJ2-1
CDR3 length: 18
CDR3 protein: CASSQELWTSGDNNEQFF
CDR3 DNA: TGTGCCAGCAGCCAAGAATTGTGGACTAGCGGGGACAACAATGAGCAGTTCTTC

V gene: TRBV11-1
D gene: TRBD1
clone size: NA
J gene: TRBJ2-7
CDR3 length: 14
CDR3 protein: CASSFGAGGYEQYF
CDR3 DNA: TGTGCCAGCAGCTTTGGGGCAGGGGGATACGAGCAGTACTTC

V gene: TRBV28
D gene: TRBD2
clone size: NA
J gene: TRBJ2-7
CDR3 length: 15
CDR3 protein: CASRLVSGRATEQYF
CDR3 DNA: TGTGCCAGCAGACTTGTTAGCGGGAGGGCCACAGAGCAGTACTTC

V gene: TRBV6-5
D gene: TRBD1
clone size: NA
J gene: TRBJ1-3
CDR3 length: 14
CDR3 protein: CATRTGKGGNTIYF
CDR3 DNA: TGTGCCACCCGGACAGGGAAAGGTGGAAACACCATATATTTT

V gene: TRBV5-5
D gene: NA
clone size: NA
J gene: TRBJ1-6
CDR3 length: 15
CDR3 protein: CASSLVLQYNSPLHF
CDR3 DNA: TGTGCCAGCAGCTTGGTTTTACAGTATAATTCACCCCTCCACTTT

V gene: TRBV5-1
D gene: TRBD1
clone size: many
J gene: TRBJ1-1
CDR3 length: 13
CDR3 protein: CASSFSTGSEAFF
CDR3 DNA: TGCGCCAGCAGCTTCTCGACAGGGAGTGAAGCTTTCTTT

V gene: TRBV28
D gene: NA
clone size: NA
J gene: TRBJ1-6
CDR3 length: 14
CDR3 protein: CASSFARGGSPLHF
CDR3 DNA: TGTGCCAGCAGTTTTGCCAGGGGCGGTTCACCCCTCCACTTT

V gene: TRBV6-5
D gene: TRBD1
clone size: NA
J gene: TRBJ2-5
CDR3 length: 16
CDR3 protein: CASSYSGDREEETQYF
CDR3 DNA: TGTGCCAGCAGTTACTCGGGGGACAGGGAGGAAGAGACCCAGTACTTC

V gene: TRBV6-1
D gene: NA
clone size: NA
J gene: TRBJ1-2
CDR3 length: 14
CDR3 protein: CASSEDPRASGYTF
CDR3 DNA: TGTGCCAGCAGTGAAGATCCCAGGGCAAGTGGCTACACCTTC

V gene: TRBV4-2
D gene: TRBD1
clone size: NA
J gene: TRBJ2-7
CDR3 length: 14
CDR3 protein: CASSQKTGSYEQYF
CDR3 DNA: TGTGCCAGCAGCCAAAAGACAGGGTCCTACGAGCAGTACTTC

V gene: TRBV4-1
D gene: TRBD1
clone size: NA
J gene: TRBJ1-2
CDR3 length: 16
CDR3 protein: CASSHARDRGPYGYTF
CDR3 DNA: TGCGCCAGCAGCCATGCCAGGGACAGGGGGCCCTATGGCTACACCTTC

V gene: TRBV7-2
D gene: NA
clone size: NA
J gene: TRBJ1-4
CDR3 length: 14
CDR3 protein: CASSLRGMWEKLFF
CDR3 DNA: TGTGCCAGCAGCTTACGCGGCATGTGGGAAAAACTGTTTTTT

V gene: TRBV15
D gene: TRBD1
clone size: NA
J gene: TRBJ1-4
CDR3 length: 14
CDR3 protein: CATSVTGAHEKLFF
CDR3 DNA: TGTGCCACCAGTGTGACAGGGGCGCATGAAAAACTGTTTTTT

V gene: TRBV5-6
D gene: NA
clone size: NA
J gene: TRBJ1-2
CDR3 length: 12
CDR3 protein: CASSLVQGGYTF
CDR3 DNA: TGTGCCAGCAGCTTGGTCCAGGGTGGCTACACCTTC

V gene: TRBV7-9
D gene: TRBD2
clone size: NA
J gene: TRBJ2-7
CDR3 length: 16
CDR3 protein: CASSLETSSLSYEQYF
CDR3 DNA: TGTGCCAGCAGCCTCGAGACTAGCTCCCTCTCCTACGAGCAGTACTTC

V gene: TRBV4-3
D gene: TRBD2
clone size: once
J gene: TRBJ2-1
CDR3 length: 16
CDR3 protein: CASSIRTSGGQNEQFF
CDR3 DNA: TGCGCCAGCAGCATAAGGACTAGCGGGGGGCAGAATGAGCAGTTCTTC

V gene: TRBV28
D gene: NA
clone size: NA
J gene: TRBJ2-5
CDR3 length: 12
CDR3 protein: CAISRGVETQYF
CDR3 DNA: TGTGCCATCTCCAGGGGGGTCGAGACCCAGTACTTC

V gene: TRBV4-3
D gene: TRBD2
clone size: NA
J gene: TRBJ2-5
CDR3 length: 16
CDR3 protein: CASSQGPAGGIETQYF
CDR3 DNA: TGCGCCAGCAGCCAAGGGCCAGCGGGAGGAATAGAGACCCAGTACTTC

V gene: TRBV11-3
D gene: NA
clone size: NA
J gene: TRBJ2-5
CDR3 length: 12
CDR3 protein: CASSLGPGTQYF
CDR3 DNA: TGTGCCAGCAGCTTAGGGCCGGGAACCCAGTACTTC

V gene: TRBV27
D gene: NA
clone size: NA
J gene: TRBJ1-3
CDR3 length: 15
CDR3 protein: CASSLNRARRDTIYF
CDR3 DNA: TGTGCCAGCAGTTTAAACCGGGCCCGGCGGGACACCATATATTTT

V gene: TRBV6-1
D gene: TRBD1
clone size: NA
J gene: TRBJ2-5
CDR3 length: 16
CDR3 protein: CASSQAGTGHQETQYF
CDR3 DNA: TGTGCCAGCAGTCAAGCCGGGACAGGACACCAAGAGACCCAGTACTTC

V gene: TRBV27
D gene: TRBD2
clone size: NA
J gene: TRBJ2-2
CDR3 length: 18
CDR3 protein: CASSWRSLAGVNTGELFF
CDR3 DNA: TGTGCCAGCAGTTGGAGATCCCTAGCGGGAGTGAACACCGGGGAGCTGTTTTTT

V gene: TRBV7-2
D gene: NA
clone size: NA
J gene: TRBJ2-3
CDR3 length: 16
CDR3 protein: CASSFGLGLGTDTQYF
CDR3 DNA: TGTGCCAGCAGCTTCGGTTTGGGCTTAGGCACAGATACGCAGTATTTT

V gene: TRBV4-3
D gene: NA
clone size: NA
J gene: TRBJ1-1
CDR3 length: 14
CDR3 protein: CASSQGAGSTEAFF
CDR3 DNA: TGCGCCAGCAGCCAAGGGGCGGGGTCCACTGAAGCTTTCTTT

V gene: TRBV9
D gene: TRBD1
clone size: few
J gene: TRBJ1-4
CDR3 length: 13
CDR3 protein: CASTTGYGEKLFF
CDR3 DNA: TGTGCCAGCACGACAGGGTACGGTGAAAAACTGTTTTTT

V gene: TRBV4-3
D gene: TRBD1
clone size: NA
J gene: TRBJ2-5
CDR3 length: 17
CDR3 protein: CASSQDLGQGHQETQYF
CDR3 DNA: TGCGCCAGCAGCCAAGATCTTGGACAGGGACACCAAGAGACCCAGTACTTC

V gene: TRBV5-6
D gene: TRBD1
clone size: NA
J gene: TRBJ2-1
CDR3 length: 15
CDR3 protein: CASSSNRGYYNEQFF
CDR3 DNA: TGTGCCAGCAGCTCCAACAGGGGGTACTACAATGAGCAGTTCTTC

V gene: TRBV7-8
D gene: NA
clone size: once
J gene: TRBJ1-5
CDR3 length: 19
CDR3 protein: CASSLAAGLDLAGNQPQHF
CDR3 DNA: TGTGCCAGCAGCTTAGCGGCAGGGCTAGATTTAGCAGGCAATCAGCCCCAGCATTTT

V gene: TRBV19
D gene: TRBD2
clone size: NA
J gene: TRBJ2-1
CDR3 length: 13
CDR3 protein: CASSSGKGYEQFF
CDR3 DNA: TGTGCCAGTAGCAGCGGGAAAGGCTATGAGCAGTTCTTC

V gene: TRBV7-9
D gene: TRBD2
clone size: NA
J gene: TRBJ2-5
CDR3 length: 16
CDR3 protein: CASSIGGTSGRETQYF
CDR3 DNA: TGTGCCAGCAGTATTGGGGGGACTAGCGGGAGAGAGACCCAGTACTTC

V gene: TRBV29-1
D gene: NA
clone size: NA
J gene: TRBJ1-3
CDR3 length: 12
CDR3 protein: CSVGSGGNTIYF
CDR3 DNA: TGCAGCGTTGGGTCCGGTGGAAACACCATATATTTT

V gene: TRBV5-1
D gene: NA
clone size: few
J gene: TRBJ1-4
CDR3 length: 15
CDR3 protein: CASSLEGQGGEKLFF
CDR3 DNA: TGCGCCAGCAGCTTGGAAGGGCAGGGCGGCGAAAAACTGTTTTTT

V gene: TRBV4-3
D gene: NA
clone size: NA
J gene: TRBJ1-1
CDR3 length: 16
CDR3 protein: CASSQAATPGYTEAFF
CDR3 DNA: TGCGCCAGCAGCCAAGCAGCTACACCGGGGTACACTGAAGCTTTCTTT

V gene: TRBV7-2
D gene: NA
clone size: NA
J gene: TRBJ1-2
CDR3 length: 14
CDR3 protein: CASSQDQGSWGYTF
CDR3 DNA: TGTGCCAGCAGCCAAGATCAGGGAAGTTGGGGCTACACCTTC

V gene: TRBV6-4
D gene: NA
clone size: few
J gene: TRBJ2-1
CDR3 length: 13
CDR3 protein: CASSPSSDNEQFF
CDR3 DNA: TGTGCCAGCAGCCCTTCCAGTGACAATGAGCAGTTCTTC

V gene: TRBV6-5
D gene: NA
clone size: once
J gene: TRBJ1-4
CDR3 length: 16
CDR3 protein: CASSYSAGGVNEKLFF
CDR3 DNA: TGTGCCAGCAGTTACTCAGCGGGGGGGGTTAATGAAAAACTGTTTTTT

V gene: TRBV4-3
D gene: NA
clone size: few
J gene: TRBJ2-2
CDR3 length: 14
CDR3 protein: CASSQFRDTGELFF
CDR3 DNA: TGCGCCAGCAGCCAGTTTCGGGACACCGGGGAGCTGTTTTTT

V gene: TRBV4-1
D gene: NA
clone size: NA
J gene: TRBJ1-5
CDR3 length: 15
CDR3 protein: CSSSQDWPINQPQHF
CDR3 DNA: TGCTCCAGCAGCCAAGACTGGCCGATTAATCAGCCCCAGCATTTT

V gene: TRBV5-4
D gene: NA
clone size: NA
J gene: TRBJ2-2
CDR3 length: 15
CDR3 protein: CASSSGQSVTGELFF
CDR3 DNA: TGTGCCAGCAGCTCAGGACAGTCAGTCACCGGGGAGCTGTTTTTT

V gene: TRBV4-3
D gene: NA
clone size: NA
J gene: TRBJ1-2
CDR3 length: 13
CDR3 protein: CASSQGQGYGYTF
CDR3 DNA: TGCGCCAGCAGCCAAGGTCAGGGGTATGGCTACACCTTC

V gene: TRBV16
D gene: TRBD1
clone size: NA
J gene: TRBJ1-2
CDR3 length: 16
CDR3 protein: CASSQNPEQGAYGYTF
CDR3 DNA: TGTGCCAGCAGCCAAAACCCTGAACAGGGGGCGTATGGCTACACCTTC

V gene: TRBV4-3
D gene: NA
clone size: NA
J gene: TRBJ2-4
CDR3 length: 17
CDR3 protein: CASSQDWSGGALSIQYF
CDR3 DNA: TGCGCCAGCAGCCAAGATTGGTCTGGGGGGGCCTTGAGCATTCAGTACTTC